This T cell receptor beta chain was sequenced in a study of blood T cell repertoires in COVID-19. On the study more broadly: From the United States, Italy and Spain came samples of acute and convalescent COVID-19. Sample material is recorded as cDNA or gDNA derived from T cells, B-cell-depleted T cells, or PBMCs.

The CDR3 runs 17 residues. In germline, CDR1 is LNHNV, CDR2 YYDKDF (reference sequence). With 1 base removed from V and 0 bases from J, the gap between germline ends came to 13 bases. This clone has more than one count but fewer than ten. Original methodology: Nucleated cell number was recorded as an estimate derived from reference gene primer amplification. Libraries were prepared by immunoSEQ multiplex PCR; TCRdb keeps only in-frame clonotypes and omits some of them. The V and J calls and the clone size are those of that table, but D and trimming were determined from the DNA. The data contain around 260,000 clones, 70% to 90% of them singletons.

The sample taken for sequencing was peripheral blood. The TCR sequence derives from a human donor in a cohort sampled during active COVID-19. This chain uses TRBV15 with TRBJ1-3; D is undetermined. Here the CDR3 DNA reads TGTGCCACCAGCAGAGGCCGGAGAGCCGGCTCTGGAAACACCATATATTTT. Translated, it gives CATSRGRRAGSGNTIYF.